The rows below give T cell receptor beta chains drawn from one sample of a study of OX40 agonist ivuxolimab in advanced cancers. Clones were sequenced by immunoSEQ multiplex PCR, and TCRdb holds only the in-frame ones, with some missing. Here the sample spans around 30,000 clones, over 75% being singletons. Specimen: CD4+ or CD8+ T cells sorted from blood, collected in a trial of the OX40 agonist ivuxolimab. The receptors were gathered from an adult with an advanced solid tumor such as melanoma, head and neck, liver or kidney cancer. Both conserved end residues are part of each CDR3.

v_gene,CDR3aa
TRBV19,CASSIDLTDDGYTF
TRBV7-7,CASSPLVGQETQYF
TRBV7-2,CASSLDSGTELFQPQHF
TRBV10-3,CAISESGHSNQPQHF
TRBV4-1,CASSQVQTGGDGYTF
TRBV29-1,CSVEVAQHTEAFF
TRBV30,CAWSAPDPSAGGEETQYF
TRBV19,CASSIGKWTDTQYF
TRBV27,CASSPWTVALTRYF
TRBV6-5,CASGYSGTGLYGYTF
TRBV27,CASSVTAGGLSYEQYF
TRBV7-7,CASSDPQGAAGNTIYF
TRBV7-7,CASAGELFF
TRBV5-4,CASSKGVTDTQYF
TRBV7-9,CASAPPSQETQYF
TRBV7-2,CASSLVPPSYNSPLHF
TRBV29-1,CSVSGGLKVPYEQYF
TRBV19,CASSRGDNEQFF
TRBV10-2,CASSGPTEAYNEQFF
TRBV7-9,CASSHPLQETQYF
TRBV15,CATSRDRSGAGGYSYNEQFF
TRBV5-6,CASSLLAGDLYEQYF
TRBV2,CASSDLKGGETQYF
TRBV11-2,CASSSTGTGAYEQYF
TRBV5-8,CASSLRTDNTEAFF
TRBV9,CASSTTYEQYF
TRBV7-9,CASSPRDREFNEQYF
TRBV2,CASKGVGLGYGYTF
TRBV7-9,CANSLMGMNTEAFF
TRBV9,CASSVSRDRNEQFF
TRBV7-8,CASDTASTGVYGYTF
TRBV9,CASSAPGYGEQYF
TRBV6-5,CASSSRRTGVYNEQFF
TRBV5-1,CASSMDTPYGYTF
TRBV10-1,CASRGGAKNIQYF
TRBV11-2,CASSPGGDRQDNEQFF